Each of the 10 T cell receptor beta chains below was sequenced from the same sample in a study of cytomegalovirus exposure and HLA in healthy donors. Amplification used 60 Vbeta primers and 13 Jbeta primers. Sequenced by immunoSEQ multiplex PCR; TCRdb stores in-frame clones only, minus some. The sample has approximately 69,000 clones; roughly three quarters are singletons. Sequences were obtained from PBMCs. These receptor sequences come from a man aged 18 to 29 in good health and CMV-seronegative.

The genes are TRBV6-1 and TRBJ2-4; D is perhaps TRBD1 (6 bases). The CDR3 is 15 amino acids. Germline CDR1 is MNHNS and CDR2 is SASEGT. The ends were cut back, 3 bases at V and 2 bases at J, with 11 bases in the middle. The DNA of the CDR3 is TGTGCCAGCAGTGAGATAAGGGGGTCCAAAAACATTCAGTACTTC. Translation gives CASSEIRGSKNIQYF.

The rearrangement joins TRBV5-1 to TRBJ1-1; D might be TRBD1 (5 bases). Per germline, CDR1 SGHRS and CDR2 YFSETQ. Deletions cut 4 bases from V and 5 bases from J, with 18 bases between. The CDR3 has 15 residues. The CDR3 loop is CASSPGRDERTEAFF. CDR3 DNA sequence: TGCGCCAGCAGCCCGGGCAGGGATGAGAGAACTGAAGCTTTCTTT. Combining the CDR3 with reference TRBV5-1 and TRBJ1-1 gives the whole variable domain KAGVTQTPRYLIKTRGQQVTLSCSPISGHRSVSWYQQTPGQGLQFLFEYFSETQRNKGNFPGRFSGRQFSNSRSEMNVSTLELGDSALYLCASSPGRDERTEAFFGQGTRLTVV.

The V and J genes are TRBV10-3 and TRBJ2-3; 7 bases align to TRBD2. V lost 4 bases, J lost 6 bases, and 10 bases stayed unmatched. CDR3 length: 15 residues. Germline values: CDR1 ENHRY, CDR2 SYGVKD. The CDR3 DNA sequence: TGTGCCATCAGTGCAGCGGGGTTAGTCCGGGATACGCAGTATTTT. As protein: CAISAAGLVRDTQYF.

The chain links TRBV7-3 to TRBJ2-1, with 12 positions matching TRBD2. Germline V lookup: CDR1 SGHTA, CDR2 FQGTGA. The V gene end was trimmed by 4 bases and the J gene end by 6 bases; junction bases not matched to a gene: 4. This CDR3 spans 15 amino acids. CDR3 DNA sequence: TGTGCCAGCAGCTGGGGACTAGCGGGCCTCAATGAGCAGTTCTTC. Encoded protein: CASSWGLAGLNEQFF.

The V call is TRBV5-1, the J call TRBJ2-7, with D possibly being TRBD1 (7 bases). Per the germline V gene, CDR1 is SGHRS and CDR2 is YFSETQ. The V and J ends lost 3 bases and 3 bases respectively, with 16 bases between them. The CDR3 is made up of 15 amino acids. DNA of the CDR3: TGCGCCAGCAGCTCCTCTGGACAGGACTACTACGAGCAGTACTTC. Protein sequence: CASSSSGQDYYEQYF.

This sequence joins TRBV9 and TRBJ2-2; weak D call: TRBD1 (5 bases). Germline V CDR1 and CDR2: SGDLS, YYNGEE. V dropped 4 bases and J dropped 2 bases, with 21 bases sitting between them. There are 18 residues in the CDR3. CDR3 bases: TGTGCCAGCAGCCCCGAACGTCCAGGGTGGATAAACACCGGGGAGCTGTTTTTT. It is translated as CASSPERPGWINTGELFF.

The rearrangement links TRBV10-3 to TRBJ2-3, with 14 bases aligning to TRBD2. J was trimmed by 5 bases and V by 2 bases; bases with no gene match: 15. CDR3 length: 20 residues. In germline, CDR1 is ENHRY, CDR2 SYGVKD. Written as DNA, the CDR3 is TGTGCCATCAGTGAGCCGAGACAGGGGACTAGCGGGGGTAGTGGAGATACGCAGTATTTT. This codes for CAISEPRQGTSGGSGDTQYF.

This clone was detected only a few times. The V call is TRBV5-1, the J call TRBJ2-4; D possibly corresponds to TRBD1 (5 bases). Germline lookup yields CDR1 SGHRS and CDR2 YFSETQ. V shed 2 bases and J shed 5 bases, with 11 bases lying between them. The CDR3 is made up of 14 amino acids. Here the CDR3 reads CASSLSQGENIQYF. CDR3 in DNA: TGCGCCAGCAGCTTATCGCAGGGTGAAAACATTCAGTACTTC.

V usage is TRBV27 and J usage is TRBJ1-2; 9 bases map to TRBD1. The CDR3 totals 15 residues. V lost 0 bases, J lost 7 bases, and 6 bases stayed unmatched. Per germline, CDR1 MNHEY and CDR2 SMNVEV (reference sequence). For the CDR3, the DNA is TGTGCCAGCAGTTTATCGGGGGACAGGGCTCGTGGCTACACCTTC. It codes for CASSLSGDRARGYTF.

The chain couples TRBV7-2 to TRBJ2-2; 8 bases are shared with TRBD1. This CDR3 contains 15 residues. The germline V gene encodes CDR1 SGHTA and CDR2 FQGNSA. V shed 3 bases, J shed 3 bases, and the junction held 3 bases outside the gene matches. CDR3 region: CASSLTGAYTGELFF. CDR3 nucleotides: TGTGCCAGCAGCTTGACAGGGGCCTACACCGGGGAGCTGTTTTTT.